Following are 9 T cell receptor beta chains from one sample sequenced in a study of T cell responses to AZD1222 COVID-19 vaccine (dated by TCRdb to the early 2020s). The protocol used for the library was the immunoSEQ multiplex PCR assay. As stored in TCRdb, this immuneACCESS dataset retains in-frame rearrangements with V and J assigned. A fraction of the clones does not appear; measured against another copy, unresolved V genes explain less than half of the discrepancy, and the remainder lacks a known reason. Present in this sample are under 150,000 clones, 80% to 95% of which were seen just once. Jointly, the top ten make up about 1.1% of the sample. The sample's time point label, in plain terms: about 28 days (+/-7) after the second vaccine dose. Specimen: peripheral blood, collected 28 days after the second AZD1222 dose. The receptors originated from an adult who received the AZD1222 COVID-19 vaccine.

This clone has only one observation. The V and J genes are TRBV7-3 and TRBJ1-3, with 8 positions matching TRBD1. The CDR3 loop spans 14 amino acids. The trim removed 4 bases at V and 2 bases at J, leaving 1 base unmatched. Per germline, CDR1 SGHTA and CDR2 FQGTGA. CDR3 in DNA: TGTGCCAGCAGCTCGACAGGGGCTGGAAACACCATATATTTT. Its translation: CASSSTGAGNTIYF.

This rearrangement joins TRBV11-2 to TRBJ1-1; no reliable D call. CDR1 is SGHAT and CDR2 is FQNNGV in the germline V gene. V lost 1 base to trimming and J lost 4 bases, with 7 bases between them. The CDR3 contains 13 residues. CDR3 DNA: TGTGCCAGCAGCTTAGTGGCAGTCACTGAAGCTTTCTTT. This encodes CASSLVAVTEAFF. The variable domain in full, with the rest retrieved from reference TRBV11-2 and TRBJ1-1, is EAGVAQSPRYKIIEKRQSVAFWCNPISGHATLYWYQQILGQGPKLLIQFQNNGVVDDSQLPKDRFSAERLKGVDSTLKIQPAKLEDSAVYLCASSLVAVTEAFFGQGTRLTVV.

This clone was counted a single time. The rearrangement joins TRBV24-1 to TRBJ1-5, with a possible D match to TRBD1 (6 bases). This CDR3 region has 16 residues. Trimming pared 3 bases from V and 1 base from J, leaving 12 bases between. Germline V gene sequence: CDR1 KGHDR, CDR2 SFDVKD. The CDR3 nucleotides read TGTGCCACCAGTGATGCGGGACACATAAGCAATCAGCCCCAGCATTTT. As protein: CATSDAGHISNQPQHF.

A single count supports this clone. The CDR3, as DNA: TGCAGTGCTAGTAAACCCAGGAAAGCGGGAGGTAGCCATGAGCAGTTCTTC. Translation: CSASKPRKAGGSHEQFF. J is TRBJ2-1 and V is TRBV20-1, with 9 bases aligning to TRBD2. Germline values: CDR1 DFQATT, CDR2 SNEGSKA (reference sequence). The CDR3 extends over 17 amino acids. V was clipped by 3 bases and J by 8 bases; unmatched bases: 17.

The chain recombines TRBV29-1 with TRBJ2-3; TRBD2 aligns across 15 bases. The J segment lost 5 bases and the V segment lost 8 bases, leaving 8 bases of the junction unmatched. This CDR3 has 15 residues. CDR1 and CDR2 from the germline V gene are SQVTM and ANQGSEA. CDR3 coding DNA: TGCAGCACCCGGACTAGCGGGAGGGTGGTAGATACGCAGTATTTT. Amino acid sequence: CSTRTSGRVVDTQYF.

The chain has TRBV5-5 and TRBJ2-5; 7 bases agree with TRBD1. The CDR3 has 14 amino acids. V was pared by 3 bases and J by 7 bases, with 9 bases of the junction left unmatched. Germline V lookup: CDR1 SGHKS, CDR2 YYEKEE (reference sequence). Here the CDR3 reads CASSSERGRRTQYF. CDR3 DNA sequence: TGTGCCAGCAGCTCGGAGAGGGGGCGTAGGACCCAGTACTTC.

In this sample, this clone turned up once. The chain combines TRBV19 with TRBJ1-1; 11 nucleotides align to TRBD1. Per germline, CDR1 LNHDA and CDR2 SQIVND (reference sequence). The CDR3 length is 14 residues. With V trimmed by 1 base and J by 13 bases, 8 bases remained unmatched. The CDR3 reads CASSIARGTGGFFF. CDR3 sequence (DNA): TGTGCCAGTAGTATAGCCCGAGGGACAGGGGGTTTTTTCTTT.

This chain links TRBV24-1 with TRBJ1-1, with D unclear. The V end lost 5 bases, the J end lost 7 bases, and 13 bases lay between the germline ends. Germline V CDR1 and CDR2: KGHDR, SFDVKD. This CDR3 has 13 amino acids. The CDR3 region has the DNA TGTGCCACCAGTGTCGGGCCGCGAAGTGAAGCTTTCTTT. Residues: CATSVGPRSEAFF.

V and J are TRBV3-1 (or the pseudogene TRBV3-2) and TRBJ1-6; D is undetermined. V was clipped by 4 bases and J by 7 bases, with 5 bases between them. CDR1 and CDR2 (germline): LGHDT, YNNKEL (reference sequence). There are 12 residues in the CDR3. The CDR3, as DNA: TGTGCCAGCAGCCTGGCCAATTCACCCCTCCACTTT. The encoded protein is CASSLANSPLHF.